These 5 T cell receptor beta chains share one sample of origin, sequenced in a study of cytomegalovirus exposure and HLA in healthy donors. Profiling relied on immunoSEQ multiplex PCR, and the TCRdb table lists in-frame clones only, not all of them. The data show over 200,000 clones, 88% seen once. The sequenced sample consisted of PBMCs. Every receptor here comes from a woman in her late teens or twenties in good health and CMV-seronegative.

The chain couples TRBV5-1 to TRBJ1-2, with 9 bases matching TRBD1. This CDR3 has 14 amino acids. CDR1 SGHRS and CDR2 YFSETQ come from the germline V gene. V trimming: 2 bases; J trimming: 10 bases; junction bases outside the gene matches: 9. DNA for the CDR3: TGCGCCAGCAGCTTTGGGACAGGGCGGCAGGACTACACCTTC. The encoded protein is CASSFGTGRQDYTF. Based on the CDR3 plus reference TRBV5-1 and TRBJ1-2, the full variable domain is KAGVTQTPRYLIKTRGQQVTLSCSPISGHRSVSWYQQTPGQGLQFLFEYFSETQRNKGNFPGRFSGRQFSNSRSEMNVSTLELGDSALYLCASSFGTGRQDYTFGSGTRLTVV.

The chain recombines TRBV11-2 with TRBJ2-7; tentative D call: TRBD1 (6 bases). V was clipped by 4 bases and J by 2 bases, with 15 bases between them. The CDR3 contains 15 residues. Germline V gene sequence: CDR1 SGHAT, CDR2 FQNNGV. The CDR3 protein is CASSSPWDTTYEQYF. DNA for the CDR3: TGTGCCAGCAGCTCGCCTTGGGACACAACCTACGAGCAGTACTTC.

The rearrangement links TRBV6-5 to TRBJ2-7, with D possibly matching TRBD1 (7 bases). Germline V CDR1 and CDR2: MNHEY, SVGAGI. The V end lost 6 bases, the J end lost 3 bases, and 18 bases lay between the germline ends. The CDR3 totals 15 residues. CDR3 bases: TGTGCCAGCAGACCGAACTCCAGGGGGGACTACGAGCAGTACTTC. This sequence encodes CASRPNSRGDYEQYF.

The rearrangement links TRBV5-1 to TRBJ2-7, with 10 nucleotides matching TRBD1. This CDR3 has 14 amino acids. V was clipped by 4 bases and J by 4 bases; unmatched bases: 5. Germline-derived CDR1 and CDR2 are SGHRS and YFSETQ. The CDR3 sequence is CASSRGTGEYEQYF. Here the CDR3 DNA reads TGCGCCAGCAGCCGCGGGACAGGGGAATACGAGCAGTACTTC.

This chain joins TRBV23-1 and TRBJ2-7; TRBD1 matches 12 bases. TRBV23-1 is identified as an open reading frame with a role that is uncertain. This CDR3 contains 18 residues. V shed 0 bases, J shed 5 bases, and the junction held 11 bases outside the gene matches. The CDR3 sequence is CASSQSRDRGLPCDEQYF. The CDR3 region has the DNA TGCGCCAGCAGTCAATCCCGGGACAGGGGGCTTCCGTGCGACGAGCAGTACTTC.